A single sample is the source of the 27 T cell receptor beta chains below, sequenced in a study of T cell responses to AZD1222 COVID-19 vaccine. TCRdb's copy holds only in-frame clones and misses some; the assay was immunoSEQ multiplex PCR. This sample yields 100,000 to 150,000 clones, of which around 92% are seen a single time; under 2% belongs to the top ten. This sample comprised peripheral blood, obtained on day 0 of AZD1222 vaccination. All receptors come from an adult in good health.

The gene calls are TRBV18 and TRBJ1-2; maybe TRBD1 (5 bases). Trimming cost V 6 bases and J 3 bases, with 11 bases left between them. This CDR3 has 13 amino acids. The germline V gene has CDR1 KGHSH and CDR2 LQKENI. The CDR3 DNA is TGTGCCAGCTCCGCGGGGGGAGACTATGGCTACACCTTC. This codes for CASSAGGDYGYTF.

V gene TRBV2 combines with J gene TRBJ2-7, with 8 bases that match TRBD2. The CDR3 extends over 15 amino acids. V dropped 7 bases and J dropped 2; count of bases not matched to a gene: 10. The germline V gene encodes CDR1 SNHLY and CDR2 FYNNEI. The CDR3 reads CASNQRTSRTYEQYF. The CDR3 DNA reads TGTGCCAGCAACCAACGGACTAGCAGAACCTACGAGCAGTACTTC.

The V gene is TRBV9, the J gene TRBJ2-1; D unclear. This CDR3 has 17 amino acids. The V and J ends lost 3 bases and 0 bases respectively, with 16 bases between them. Germline lookup yields CDR1 SGDLS and CDR2 YYNGEE. The CDR3 DNA reads as TGTGCCAGCAGCGGGCCCCTAGGCTTGAGCTCCTACAATGAGCAGTTCTTC. Its protein is CASSGPLGLSSYNEQFF.

In its sample, this clone was seen once. The chain links TRBV7-3 to TRBJ2-2; either TRBD1 or TRBD2 may fit D (7 bases each). Trimming took off 2 bases at V and 3 bases at J, with 16 bases between the two ends. Germline CDR1 and CDR2: SGHTA and FQGTGA. The CDR3 length is 17 residues. This CDR3 is CASSLEGAGADTGELFF. CDR3 nucleotides: TGTGCCAGCAGCTTAGAGGGGGCGGGAGCGGACACCGGGGAGCTGTTTTTT.

The chain uses TRBV7-2 and TRBJ1-2; 10 nucleotides match TRBD1. This CDR3 comprises 16 residues. CDR1 is SGHTA, CDR2 FQGNSA, per germline. V lost 5 bases to trimming and J lost 4 bases; unmatched junction nucleotides: 10. The CDR3 loop reads CASSLHPGQGTYGYTF. CDR3 DNA sequence: TGTGCCAGCAGCCTTCACCCGGGACAGGGGACCTATGGCTACACCTTC.

The chain has TRBV2 and TRBJ1-1, with no clear D. Trimming stripped 3 bases from V and 1 base from J, with 9 bases between. The CDR3 contains 14 residues. CDR1 is SNHLY, CDR2 FYNNEI, per germline. CDR3 DNA sequence: TGTGCCAGCAGTGAGTGGAAGGGGAACACTGAAGCTTTCTTT. The encoded protein is CASSEWKGNTEAFF.

This clone occurred once. J is TRBJ1-1 and V is TRBV29-1, with TRBD1 matching over 8 bases. V lost 4 bases, J lost 4 bases, and 5 bases stayed unmatched. Germline-derived CDR1 and CDR2 are SQVTM and ANQGSEA. This CDR3 spans 13 amino acids. The CDR3 nucleotides are TGCAGCGTTGTTCAGGGGGCAGGCACTGAAGCTTTCTTT. Translating gives CSVVQGAGTEAFF.

The chain employs TRBV20-1 and TRBJ1-1; D is uncertain. The CDR3 is 10 amino acids. Trimming shortened V by 5 bases and J by 8 bases, and 9 bases separated the two germline ends. CDR1 is DFQATT and CDR2 is SNEGSKA in the germline V gene (reference sequence). The CDR3 sequence is CSAPRLEAFF. CDR3 DNA sequence: TGCAGTGCTCCGAGACTCGAAGCTTTCTTT.

This clone was seen just once. The chain carries TRBV24-1 and TRBJ1-5, with D uncertain. Germline CDR1 is KGHDR and CDR2 is SFDVKD. V gave up 5 bases and J gave up 7 bases, with 11 bases separating them. The CDR3 runs 13 residues. This CDR3 reads CATSAQAGQPQHF. The DNA for the CDR3 is TGTGCCACCAGTGCCCAGGCCGGGCAGCCCCAGCATTTT.

The V and J genes are TRBV6-5 and TRBJ2-7, with 11 bases matching TRBD1. This CDR3 contains 16 residues. CDR1 MNHEY and CDR2 SVGAGI come from the germline V gene. J lost 5 bases, V lost 0 bases, and 6 bases had no gene match. The CDR3 DNA reads as TGTGCCAGCAGTTACTCGAATGGGGGACAGGGGGACGAGCAGTACTTC. Its protein product is CASSYSNGGQGDEQYF.

This clone appeared a single time. The chain employs TRBV6-1 and TRBJ2-7; a possible D gene is TRBD1 (5 bases). CDR3 size: 15 residues. Trimming cost V 0 bases and J 1 base, with 10 bases left between them. Germline V gene data show CDR1 as MNHNS and CDR2 as SASEGT. The CDR3 coding sequence is TGTGCCAGCAGTGAAGCGAAGACAGCTTCCTACGAGCAGTACTTC. Translation gives CASSEAKTASYEQYF.

CDR3 region: CASSPEGLNYGYTF. CDR3 coding DNA: TGTGCCAGCAGCCCCGAGGGGCTGAACTATGGCTACACCTTC. V and J are TRBV6-5 and TRBJ1-2; D is possibly TRBD1 (5 bases). This CDR3 has 14 residues. Germline assignment: CDR1 MNHEY and CDR2 SVGAGI. With 6 bases removed from V and 2 bases from J, the gap between germline ends came to 13 bases.

The V and J genes are TRBV5-5 and TRBJ1-1; D perhaps matches TRBD1 (6 bases). The CDR3 extends over 15 amino acids. CDR1 SGHKS and CDR2 YYEKEE come from the germline V gene (reference sequence). The germline V and J ends were trimmed by 1 base and 4 bases, with 14 bases remaining between them. The CDR3 region is CASSLYPQGSTEAFF. CDR3 nucleotide sequence: TGTGCCAGCAGCTTGTATCCACAGGGTAGCACTGAAGCTTTCTTT.

A single count supports this clone. CDR3 in DNA: TGTGCCAGCAGCTTATTTTGGGTTGAACGACAGAAGGTCAATGAGCAGTTCTTC. It codes for CASSLFWVERQKVNEQFF. The rearrangement uses TRBV11-3 and TRBJ2-1; tentatively, D is TRBD1 (5 bases). V lost 2 bases, J lost 6 bases, and 23 bases lay in between. The CDR3 has 18 amino acids. Germline V lookup: CDR1 SGHNT, CDR2 YENEEA. Full variable domain (rest looked up from reference TRBV11-3 and TRBJ2-1): EAGVVQSPRYKIIEKKQPVAFWCNPISGHNTLYWYLQNLGQGPELLIRYENEEAVDDSQLPKDRFSAERLKGVDSTLKIQPAELGDSAVYLCASSLFWVERQKVNEQFFGPGTRLTVL.

The chain carries TRBV7-2 and TRBJ1-2; D is perhaps TRBD1 (5 bases). The V and J ends lost 3 bases and 4 bases respectively, with 12 bases between them. The germline V gene encodes CDR1 SGHTA and CDR2 FQGNSA. The CDR3 runs 14 residues. CDR3 loop: CASSFAGGGYGYTF. CDR3 bases: TGTGCCAGCAGCTTCGCGGGGGGGGGCTATGGCTACACCTTC.

This clone was detected only a few times. The V call is TRBV3-1 (or the pseudogene TRBV3-2), the J call TRBJ2-7; D gene uncertain. The CDR3 has 15 amino acids. V lost 1 base to trimming and J lost 2 bases, with 12 bases between them. CDR1 is LGHDT and CDR2 is YNNKEL in the germline V gene (reference sequence). This chain's CDR3 is CASSQVPRSTYEQYF. CDR3 nucleotides: TGTGCCAGCAGCCAAGTTCCCAGATCTACCTACGAGCAGTACTTC.

V is TRBV27 and J is TRBJ2-3, with TRBD2 matching 9 bases. V was clipped by 5 bases and J by 8 bases; unmatched bases: 14. Germline CDR1 MNHEY, CDR2 SMNVEV (reference sequence). This CDR3 has 16 amino acids. The CDR3 loop is CASSLLVSGRVGTQYF. The CDR3 coding sequence is TGTGCCAGCAGTCTCTTGGTTAGCGGGAGAGTTGGTACGCAGTATTTT.

The chain uses TRBV24-1 and TRBJ2-1; TRBD2 agrees at 8 bases. The trim removed 4 bases at V and 6 bases at J, leaving 7 bases unmatched. The length of the CDR3 is 15 residues. The germline V gene has CDR1 KGHDR and CDR2 SFDVKD. The CDR3 region is CATSDPGTRINEQFF. CDR3 coding DNA: TGTGCCACCAGTGACCCCGGGACTAGAATCAATGAGCAGTTCTTC.

The rearrangement joins TRBV13 to TRBJ2-1; TRBD1 agrees at 8 bases. The CDR3 extends over 19 amino acids. With 4 bases clipped from V and 1 base from J, the junction kept 15 bases outside the gene matches. Germline V gene lookup returns CDR1 PRHDT and CDR2 FYEKMQ (reference sequence). CDR3 residues: CASSSLDRGGTESYNEQFF. The DNA of the CDR3 is TGTGCCAGCAGCTCCCTTGACAGGGGCGGAACCGAATCCTACAATGAGCAGTTCTTC.

V and J are TRBV2 and TRBJ2-2; tentatively, D is TRBD1 or TRBD2 (5 bases each). The CDR3 is 14 residues long. Trimming stripped 8 bases from V and 5 bases from J, with 15 bases between. Germline V gene lookup returns CDR1 SNHLY and CDR2 FYNNEI. CDR3 protein: CASLRESSTGELFF. CDR3 nucleotides: TGTGCCAGCCTCAGGGAGTCAAGTACCGGGGAGCTGTTTTTT.

The chain uses TRBV19 and TRBJ1-1, with D uncertain. The V end lost 3 bases, the J end lost 4 bases, and 24 bases lay between the germline ends. This CDR3 has 18 residues. Germline CDR1 LNHDA, CDR2 SQIVND (reference sequence). The CDR3 reads CASSISNFAPGGFTEAFF. For the CDR3, the DNA is TGTGCCAGTAGTATTTCTAATTTTGCTCCAGGAGGCTTCACTGAAGCTTTCTTT. Full variable domain (outside the CDR3, taken from reference TRBV19 and TRBJ1-1): DGGITQSPKYLFRKEGQNVTLSCEQNLNHDAMYWYRQDPGQGLRLIYYSQIVNDFQKGDIAEGYSVSREKKESFPLTVTSAQKNPTAFYLCASSISNFAPGGFTEAFFGQGTRLTVV.

The V and J genes are TRBV14 and TRBJ1-4; TRBD1 might be the D (5 bases). The CDR3 consists of 16 residues. CDR1 and CDR2 from the germline V gene are SGHDN and FVKESK. Trimming took 4 bases from V and 5 from J, leaving 17 bases between them. The CDR3 region has the DNA TGTGCCAGCAGCCGTAGGGTCGGACAACAGAATGAAAAACTGTTTTTT. This gives the protein CASSRRVGQQNEKLFF.

The chain carries TRBV7-9 and TRBJ1-4; 10 bases are a match to TRBD1. From germline, CDR1 is SEHNR and CDR2 FQNEAQ (reference sequence). The J segment lost 8 bases and the V segment lost 5 bases, leaving 8 bases of the junction unmatched. CDR3 size: 15 residues. Here the CDR3 reads CASSRGQGLQEKLFF. As DNA, the CDR3 is TGTGCCAGCAGCCGGGGACAGGGGTTGCAGGAAAAACTGTTTTTT.

This chain connects TRBV5-6 to TRBJ1-4; no reliable D call. CDR1 SGHDT and CDR2 YYEEEE come from the germline V gene. V gave up 6 bases and J gave up 10 bases, with 13 bases separating them. The CDR3 sequence is 12 residues long. The CDR3 loop is CASNLMEGKLFF. The CDR3 DNA sequence: TGTGCCAGCAACCTTATGGAGGGAAAACTGTTTTTT.

The rearrangement uses TRBV6-5 and TRBJ1-1; D gene ambiguous. Trimming left V 0 bases short and J 4 bases short, with 9 bases between. CDR3 length: 14 residues. Germline values: CDR1 MNHEY, CDR2 SVGAGI. CDR3 residues: CASSYSIVGTEAFF. The CDR3 DNA reads TGTGCCAGCAGTTACTCGATTGTGGGCACTGAAGCTTTCTTT.

The V call is TRBV4-2, the J call TRBJ1-2; perhaps TRBD1 as D (5 bases). This CDR3 contains 19 residues. Per germline, CDR1 LGHNA and CDR2 YNFKEQ. V was clipped by 4 bases and J by 0 bases, with 24 bases between them. Here the CDR3 DNA reads TGTGCCAGCAGCCTTCTACTACAGGCTACAGAGCGATCTAACTATGGCTACACCTTC. Translated: CASSLLLQATERSNYGYTF.

The CDR3: CASSLVQTGNQPQHF. The CDR3 DNA reads as TGTGCCAGCAGCTTAGTGCAGACAGGCAATCAGCCCCAGCATTTT. This sequence joins TRBV7-8 and TRBJ1-5, with D tentatively TRBD1 (5 bases). The CDR3 is 15 amino acids. CDR1 is SGHVS and CDR2 is FQNEAQ in the germline V gene. The germline V and J ends were trimmed by 1 base and 2 bases, with 9 bases remaining between them.